A selection of T cell receptor beta chains follows, all from one sample in a study of T-cell reconstitution after alpha-beta-depleted transplantation in children. TCRdb recomputed calls from the PCR reads with MiXCR, one row per CDR3 protein. The data show 600,000 or so distinct CDR3 sequences, under 25% seen once. Sequences were derived from PBMCs, mostly from graft donor cells, sampled 360 days after TCRalphabeta/CD19-depleted stem cell transplant. Receptors were obtained from a boy in the first two years of life who had a stem cell transplant for acute myeloid leukemia, so the T cells may come from the graft donor. The CDR3 runs from the conserved cysteine through the conserved F or W. A D gene is named only where the DNA matches it firmly. Part of the rows lack a size; the others show once, few, many or a class for expanded clones.

j_gene: TRBJ2-7
len: 16
d_gene: -
abundance: -
v_gene: TRBV7-2
CDR3nt: TGTGCCAGCAGCGCAACACCGGACAGGAGGGTCTACGAGCAGTACTTC
CDR3aa: CASSATPDRRVYEQYF

j_gene: TRBJ2-7
len: 15
d_gene: -
abundance: few
v_gene: TRBV12-3/TRBV12-4
CDR3nt: TGTGCCAGCAGCCCCGCGTTGGGGGTCCACTACGAGCAGTACTTC
CDR3aa: CASSPALGVHYEQYF

j_gene: TRBJ1-2
len: 15
d_gene: -
abundance: few
v_gene: TRBV27
CDR3nt: TGTGCCAGCAGTGGGTTTGGGGATACTAACTATGGCTACACCTTC
CDR3aa: CASSGFGDTNYGYTF

j_gene: TRBJ2-7
len: 14
d_gene: TRBD1
abundance: -
v_gene: TRBV5-4
CDR3nt: TGTGCCAGCTCCCCCGGGACAGGGGCTTTGGAGCAGTACTTC
CDR3aa: CASSPGTGALEQYF

j_gene: TRBJ1-6
len: 14
d_gene: TRBD1
abundance: few
v_gene: TRBV2
CDR3nt: TGTGCCAGCAGTCGGACAGGGGAGCATTCACCCCTCCACTTT
CDR3aa: CASSRTGEHSPLHF

j_gene: TRBJ2-5
len: 12
d_gene: -
abundance: -
v_gene: TRBV29-1
CDR3nt: TGCAGCGTTGATAAGCTACAAGAGACCCAGTACTTC
CDR3aa: CSVDKLQETQYF

j_gene: TRBJ1-5
len: 18
d_gene: -
abundance: few
v_gene: TRBV7-8
CDR3nt: TGTGCCAGCAGCTTAGCGCTTAGTCAAGGCAGGCTAACTCAGCCCCAGCATTTT
CDR3aa: CASSLALSQGRLTQPQHF

j_gene: TRBJ1-5
len: 13
d_gene: -
abundance: few
v_gene: TRBV7-8
CDR3nt: TGTGCCAGCAGCTTAGGCGGAAGAGAGCCCCAGCATTTT
CDR3aa: CASSLGGREPQHF

j_gene: TRBJ2-7
len: 16
d_gene: -
abundance: -
v_gene: TRBV7-9
CDR3nt: TGTGCCAGCAGCTTAGCGCGATCGGCGAACGCCTACGAGCAGTACTTC
CDR3aa: CASSLARSANAYEQYF

j_gene: TRBJ1-1
len: 16
d_gene: TRBD1
abundance: many
v_gene: TRBV5-6
CDR3nt: TGTGCCAGCAGCTTGGACTACAGGGGGCTGAGCACTGAAGCTTTCTTT
CDR3aa: CASSLDYRGLSTEAFF

j_gene: TRBJ2-3
len: 13
d_gene: -
abundance: -
v_gene: TRBV29-1
CDR3nt: TGCAGCGTTGTTAGGGGCCTCACAGATACGCAGTATTTT
CDR3aa: CSVVRGLTDTQYF

j_gene: TRBJ2-1
len: 16
d_gene: TRBD2
abundance: many
v_gene: TRBV6-1
CDR3nt: TGTGCCAGCAGTGAAGTTGTAGCGGGGGGGGGAAATGAGCAGTTCTTC
CDR3aa: CASSEVVAGGGNEQFF

j_gene: TRBJ2-2
len: 14
d_gene: -
abundance: few
v_gene: TRBV20-1
CDR3nt: TGCAGTGCGATCAACCCCAGGGGAACCGGGGAGCTGTTTTTT
CDR3aa: CSAINPRGTGELFF

j_gene: TRBJ2-2
len: 15
d_gene: TRBD2
abundance: few
v_gene: TRBV20-1
CDR3nt: TGCAGTGCTAGTCCCCGGGGGGCGAACACCGGGGAGCTGTTTTTT
CDR3aa: CSASPRGANTGELFF

j_gene: TRBJ2-5
len: 12
d_gene: -
abundance: many
v_gene: TRBV25-1
CDR3nt: TGTGCCAGCAGCGAGAATTTGGAGACCCAGTACTTC
CDR3aa: CASSENLETQYF

j_gene: TRBJ2-3
len: 17
d_gene: -
abundance: -
v_gene: TRBV7-8
CDR3nt: TGTGCCAGCAGCTCTACCCGGAGGTCGCCGAGCACAGATACGCAGTATTTT
CDR3aa: CASSSTRRSPSTDTQYF

j_gene: TRBJ2-4
len: 12
d_gene: -
abundance: -
v_gene: TRBV11-2
CDR3nt: TGTGCCAGCAGCTTGGTCCAAAACATTCAGTACTTC
CDR3aa: CASSLVQNIQYF

j_gene: TRBJ2-7
len: 16
d_gene: TRBD1
abundance: many
v_gene: TRBV12-3/TRBV12-4
CDR3nt: TGTGCCAGCAGTCTCCCCTCCGGGACAGGGTTATACGAGCAGTACTTC
CDR3aa: CASSLPSGTGLYEQYF

j_gene: TRBJ2-4
len: 13
d_gene: -
abundance: few
v_gene: TRBV12-3/TRBV12-4
CDR3nt: TGTGCCAGCAGTTCGACCGCAAAAAACATTCAGTACTTC
CDR3aa: CASSSTAKNIQYF

j_gene: TRBJ2-1
len: 14
d_gene: -
abundance: few
v_gene: TRBV12-3/TRBV12-4
CDR3nt: TGTGCCAGCAGTTATATGAGCTCCTACAATGAGCAGTTCTTC
CDR3aa: CASSYMSSYNEQFF

j_gene: TRBJ1-3
len: 14
d_gene: TRBD1
abundance: few
v_gene: TRBV20-1
CDR3nt: TGCAGTGCTGATGACAGGGGGACTGGAAACACCATATATTTT
CDR3aa: CSADDRGTGNTIYF

j_gene: TRBJ1-2
len: 13
d_gene: -
abundance: -
v_gene: TRBV7-6
CDR3nt: TGTGCCAGCAGCTTTCTGGGGGCGGTCGGCTACACCTTC
CDR3aa: CASSFLGAVGYTF

j_gene: TRBJ2-1
len: 15
d_gene: TRBD1
abundance: few
v_gene: TRBV25-1
CDR3nt: TGTGCCAGCAGCCCCCACCGGACAGGGAGGAATGAGCAGTTCTTC
CDR3aa: CASSPHRTGRNEQFF

j_gene: TRBJ2-7
len: 14
d_gene: -
abundance: many
v_gene: TRBV20-1
CDR3nt: TGCAGTGCCACCTCGGCGGGGACGACCTACGAGCAGTACTTC
CDR3aa: CSATSAGTTYEQYF

j_gene: TRBJ2-1
len: 14
d_gene: -
abundance: -
v_gene: TRBV9
CDR3nt: TGTGCCAGCAGCCCTCGGCTAGCGTTCAATGAGCAGTTCTTC
CDR3aa: CASSPRLAFNEQFF

j_gene: TRBJ2-1
len: 13
d_gene: -
abundance: -
v_gene: TRBV6-6
CDR3nt: TGTGCCAGCGCTCTAGGATGGGAAGGAGAGCAGTTCTTC
CDR3aa: CASALGWEGEQFF

j_gene: TRBJ2-3
len: 12
d_gene: -
abundance: -
v_gene: TRBV7-6
CDR3nt: TGTGCCAGCAGCTTGAAGGGGGATACGCAGTATTTT
CDR3aa: CASSLKGDTQYF

j_gene: TRBJ2-3
len: 16
d_gene: -
abundance: many
v_gene: TRBV12-3/TRBV12-4
CDR3nt: TGTGCCAGCAGTTCCCGGGTTGGATCCAGCACAGATACGCAGTATTTT
CDR3aa: CASSSRVGSSTDTQYF

j_gene: TRBJ2-2
len: 15
d_gene: TRBD1
abundance: -
v_gene: TRBV20-1
CDR3nt: TGCAGTGCTAGAAGGACAGGGGGCAGCACCGGGGAGCTGTTTTTT
CDR3aa: CSARRTGGSTGELFF

j_gene: TRBJ2-5
len: 16
d_gene: -
abundance: -
v_gene: TRBV4-3
CDR3nt: TGCGCCAGCAGCCAAGATCTAGACCATTCGGCAGAGACCCAGTACTTC
CDR3aa: CASSQDLDHSAETQYF

j_gene: TRBJ1-1
len: 13
d_gene: TRBD1
abundance: many
v_gene: TRBV20-1
CDR3nt: TGCAGTGCTACCGGGACAGCAAGCACTGAAGCTTTCTTT
CDR3aa: CSATGTASTEAFF

j_gene: TRBJ2-1
len: 14
d_gene: -
abundance: -
v_gene: TRBV12-3/TRBV12-4
CDR3nt: TGTGCCAGCAGTCCCTCGACTGGGCTGAATGAGCAGTTCTTC
CDR3aa: CASSPSTGLNEQFF

j_gene: TRBJ2-2
len: 15
d_gene: TRBD1
abundance: many
v_gene: TRBV28
CDR3nt: TGTGCCAGCAGTTTTTACAGGGGAAACACCGGGGAGCTGTTTTTT
CDR3aa: CASSFYRGNTGELFF

j_gene: TRBJ1-3
len: 15
d_gene: TRBD1
abundance: few
v_gene: TRBV6-1
CDR3nt: TGTGCCAGCAGTAATGACAGGGGAACTGGAAACACCATATATTTT
CDR3aa: CASSNDRGTGNTIYF

j_gene: TRBJ2-5
len: 16
d_gene: -
abundance: -
v_gene: TRBV12-3/TRBV12-4
CDR3nt: TGTGCCAGCAGTTCAACCGGGGACTCCTGGGGAGAGACCCAGTACTTC
CDR3aa: CASSSTGDSWGETQYF

j_gene: TRBJ1-1
len: 14
d_gene: -
abundance: few
v_gene: TRBV12-3/TRBV12-4
CDR3nt: TGTGCCAGCAGTTTAGCGGATAGTATAGATGAAGCTTTCTTT
CDR3aa: CASSLADSIDEAFF

j_gene: TRBJ2-2
len: 15
d_gene: -
abundance: few
v_gene: TRBV6-5
CDR3nt: TGTGCCAGCAGCTACTCCGGGATTCCCACCGGGGAGCTGTTTTTT
CDR3aa: CASSYSGIPTGELFF

j_gene: TRBJ2-5
len: 14
d_gene: -
abundance: few
v_gene: TRBV12-3/TRBV12-4
CDR3nt: TGTGCCAGCACGGGCCTGCGGCCCCAAGAGACCCAGTACTTC
CDR3aa: CASTGLRPQETQYF

j_gene: TRBJ2-1
len: 15
d_gene: -
abundance: -
v_gene: TRBV20-1
CDR3nt: TGCAGTGCTAGGAAGCGGGTCGAGGCCTACAATGAGCAGTTCTTC
CDR3aa: CSARKRVEAYNEQFF

j_gene: TRBJ2-5
len: 16
d_gene: -
abundance: few
v_gene: TRBV7-2
CDR3nt: TGTGCCAGCAGCCTATACCTATGGACAGCCCAAGAGACCCAGTACTTC
CDR3aa: CASSLYLWTAQETQYF

j_gene: TRBJ2-1
len: 13
d_gene: -
abundance: many
v_gene: TRBV11-2
CDR3nt: TGTGCCAGCAGCTTAGCAGCGAACAATGAGCAGTTCTTC
CDR3aa: CASSLAANNEQFF

j_gene: TRBJ1-5
len: 16
d_gene: -
abundance: -
v_gene: TRBV4-1
CDR3nt: TGCGCCAGCAGCCAAGGCGTTGGGGGGTTATATCAGCCCCAGCATTTT
CDR3aa: CASSQGVGGLYQPQHF

j_gene: TRBJ2-2
len: 15
d_gene: TRBD2
abundance: many
v_gene: TRBV6-1
CDR3nt: TGTGCCAGCAGCGGGGGGGAGCTAGCAACCGGGGAGCTGTTTTTT
CDR3aa: CASSGGELATGELFF

j_gene: TRBJ2-1
len: 16
d_gene: TRBD1
abundance: -
v_gene: TRBV12-3/TRBV12-4
CDR3nt: TGTGCCAGCAGTATGGGGACAGGGACCCCATACAATGAGCAGTTCTTC
CDR3aa: CASSMGTGTPYNEQFF

j_gene: TRBJ2-2
len: 13
d_gene: -
abundance: -
v_gene: TRBV10-3
CDR3nt: TGTGCCATCAGGGGCGAGGTTCCCGGGGAGCTGTTTTTT
CDR3aa: CAIRGEVPGELFF

j_gene: TRBJ2-2
len: 14
d_gene: -
abundance: many
v_gene: TRBV5-1
CDR3nt: TGCGCCAGCAGCCCCCCCGTTAGGACCGGGGAGCTGTTTTTT
CDR3aa: CASSPPVRTGELFF

j_gene: TRBJ2-7
len: 17
d_gene: -
abundance: -
v_gene: TRBV14
CDR3nt: TGTGCCAGCAGCCCCCAAGTTGGTCGGGGGAGCTCCTACGAGCAGTACTTC
CDR3aa: CASSPQVGRGSSYEQYF

j_gene: TRBJ2-1
len: 15
d_gene: TRBD2
abundance: few
v_gene: TRBV6-4
CDR3nt: TGTGCCAGCGCCCTGACGGGGGGGTCCTACAATGAGCAGTTCTTC
CDR3aa: CASALTGGSYNEQFF

j_gene: TRBJ1-2
len: 14
d_gene: TRBD1
abundance: few
v_gene: TRBV29-1
CDR3nt: TGCAGCGTTGCGGGGTCCACAGGGGAGGTTGGCTACACCTTC
CDR3aa: CSVAGSTGEVGYTF

j_gene: TRBJ1-1
len: 12
d_gene: -
abundance: -
v_gene: TRBV29-1
CDR3nt: TGCACCGCGCGGACGGGGAACACTGAAGCTTTCTTT
CDR3aa: CTARTGNTEAFF

j_gene: TRBJ2-1
len: 12
d_gene: -
abundance: few
v_gene: TRBV20-1
CDR3nt: TGCAAGACAGCGCCCTCCTACAATGAGCAGTTCTTC
CDR3aa: CKTAPSYNEQFF

j_gene: TRBJ2-1
len: 15
d_gene: -
abundance: many
v_gene: TRBV15
CDR3nt: TGTGCCACCAGCAGAGATAGTGGTACGGGCCATGAGCAGTTCTTC
CDR3aa: CATSRDSGTGHEQFF

j_gene: TRBJ2-6
len: 14
d_gene: -
abundance: -
v_gene: TRBV3-1
CDR3nt: TGTGCCAGCAGCCAAGAAGCAGGGGCCAACGTCCTGACTTTC
CDR3aa: CASSQEAGANVLTF

j_gene: TRBJ2-4
len: 15
d_gene: TRBD2
abundance: few
v_gene: TRBV11-2
CDR3nt: TGTGCCAGCAGCTCGTGGACTAGCGGATTAAACATTCAGTACTTC
CDR3aa: CASSSWTSGLNIQYF

j_gene: TRBJ2-5
len: 14
d_gene: TRBD2
abundance: few
v_gene: TRBV20-1
CDR3nt: TGCAGTGCTAGGGGGACTAGCTTAGGAGAGACCCAGTACTTC
CDR3aa: CSARGTSLGETQYF